The source of this T cell receptor (beta chain) is a study of T cell repertoires in cytomegalovirus infection. The wider study: It was the public TCR beta signatures that indicated both CMV infection and matching HLA type. Study-level results: Ex vivo responses were dominated by HLA-C-restricted CMV-specific TCR beta clonotypes. Identification of carriers of CMV plus the relevant HLA was achieved through cumulative public TCR beta family frequency.

This clonotype was detected ten times or more. The target antigen is unknown. The CDR3 consists of 17 residues. Per germline, CDR1 DFQATT and CDR2 SNEGSKA (reference sequence). The trim removed 2 bases at V and 4 bases at J, leaving 15 bases unmatched. TCRdb called the reads again in MiXCR, with one record for every CDR3 protein. The sample has roughly 230,000 distinct CDR3 sequences; over 20% are singletons. The sample comprised CD8+ T cells from PBMCs. This chain connects TRBV20-1 to TRBJ1-2, with 8 nucleotides matching TRBD1. The receptor was isolated from a human donor in good health (CMV status not recorded). Some clones in this sample may be carry-over from other donors' samples. CDR3: CSARPDRVEVYGYGYTF. The CDR3 nucleotides read TGCAGTGCTAGACCGGACAGGGTAGAGGTGTATGGCTATGGCTACACCTTC.